Each of the 26 T cell receptor beta chains below was sequenced from the same sample in a study of OX40 agonist ivuxolimab in advanced cancers. Some clones are missing from TCRdb's copy, which holds only in-frame ones; the method was immunoSEQ multiplex PCR. The sample lists about 7,400 clones; more than 75% were seen once. The material sequenced was CD4+ or CD8+ T cells sorted from blood, taken in a trial of the OX40 agonist ivuxolimab. The receptor set was obtained from an adult with an advanced solid tumor such as melanoma, head and neck, liver or kidney cancer.

The gene calls are TRBV10-3 and TRBJ2-1; TRBD2 aligns across 7 bases. CDR1 ENHRY and CDR2 SYGVKD come from the germline V gene. CDR3 length equals 17 residues. The V segment lost 0 bases and the J segment 7 bases; nucleotides outside the gene matches: 12. CDR3 coding DNA: TGTGCCATCAGTGAGTCGATTGGCGGCGGGAGTAGAAATGAGCAGTTCTTC. Protein sequence: CAISESIGGGSRNEQFF.

By share, this clone ranks as large. V gene TRBV5-6 combines with J gene TRBJ2-2; 9 bases map to TRBD2. Trimming removed 4 bases from V and 4 bases from J; junction bases left unmatched: 5. Germline loops: CDR1 SGHDT, CDR2 YYEEEE. The CDR3 covers 15 residues. CDR3 sequence (DNA): TGTGCCAGCAGCAGGACTAGCGAGATCACCGGGGAGCTGTTTTTT. It specifies CASSRTSEITGELFF.

In DNA, the CDR3 is TGTGCCAGCAGTTACGTGTGGCTACGGTACGAGCAGTACTTC. Translating it yields CASSYVWLRYEQYF. The chain combines TRBV6-5 with TRBJ2-7; D unclear. Between the trimmed V and J ends, which lost 2 bases and 4 bases, there was a span of 12 bases. The CDR3 has 14 amino acids. Per the germline V gene, CDR1 is MNHEY and CDR2 is SVGAGI.

V is TRBV15 and J is TRBJ2-1, with 7 positions matching TRBD1. The CDR3 sequence is 14 residues long. With 4 bases clipped from V and 8 bases from J, the junction kept 8 bases outside the gene matches. The germline gives CDR1 LNHNV, CDR2 YYDKDF (reference sequence). Here the CDR3 DNA reads TGTGCCACCAGCACGGAGACAGGGAGCGATGAGCAGTTCTTC. It encodes CATSTETGSDEQFF.

The J gene is TRBJ1-2, the V gene TRBV7-6, with D hard to call. V was cut by 11 bases and J by 4 bases, with 11 bases left in between. The CDR3 runs 11 residues. CDR1 and CDR2 from the germline V gene are SGHVS and FNYEAQ. The CDR3 reads CASRKTYGYTF. The DNA for the CDR3 is TGTGCCTCTCGAAAGACCTATGGCTACACCTTC.

Comments on this clone: The same CDR3 arises from other DNA sequences in this sample as well. The chain has TRBV28 and TRBJ2-2; D unclear. The CDR3 is 13 amino acids. CDR1 and CDR2 from the germline V gene are MDHEN and SYDVKM. V lost 2 bases and J lost 3, with 4 bases in between. This CDR3 reads CASSLGYTGELFF. Written as DNA, the CDR3 is TGTGCCAGCAGTTTAGGGTACACCGGGGAGCTGTTTTTT.

The chain is built from TRBV9 and TRBJ2-7; D might be TRBD1 or TRBD2, each matching 5 bases. The CDR3 runs to 15 residues. Germline lookup yields CDR1 SGDLS and CDR2 YYNGEE. V dropped 2 bases and J dropped 1 base, with 13 bases sitting between them. CDR3 region: CASSVNPGRSYEQYF. The DNA for the CDR3 is TGTGCCAGCAGCGTCAACCCGGGACGGTCCTACGAGCAGTACTTC.

This clone is judged medium-sized. The chain employs TRBV2 and TRBJ2-7; TRBD1 matches 7 bases. After removal of 6 bases from V and 5 bases from J, the junction contained 4 bases not matched to a gene. Germline CDR1 SNHLY, CDR2 FYNNEI. The CDR3 extends over 12 amino acids. DNA for the CDR3: TGTGCCAGCAGCGAAACAGGGGACGAGCAGTACTTC. This codes for CASSETGDEQYF.

This chain links TRBV30 with TRBJ2-5; D is unclear. The CDR3 spans 12 residues. Germline CDR1 reads GTSNPN; CDR2 reads SVGIG (reference sequence). With 2 bases removed from V and 6 bases from J, the gap between germline ends came to 10 bases. The CDR3 coding sequence is TGTGCCTGGAGTCCCACGCCCCAGACCCAGTACTTC. Translating it yields CAWSPTPQTQYF.

This clone was recorded a few times. This chain connects TRBV9 to TRBJ2-3, with D hard to call. The V and J ends lost 3 bases and 2 bases respectively, with 4 bases between them. CDR3 size: 12 residues. CDR1 is SGDLS and CDR2 is YYNGEE in the germline V gene. CDR3 in amino acids: CASSEVTDTQYF. For the CDR3, the DNA is TGTGCCAGCAGCGAGGTCACAGATACGCAGTATTTT.

The chain couples TRBV7-9 to TRBJ2-2, with 11 positions matching TRBD2. J was trimmed by 5 bases and V by 5 bases; bases with no gene match: 4. The CDR3 spans 15 residues. Per germline, CDR1 SEHNR and CDR2 FQNEAQ (reference sequence). CDR3 in DNA: TGTGCCAGCAGCCTTCTAGCGGGAGGAACCGGGGAGCTGTTTTTT. Residues: CASSLLAGGTGELFF.

The chain uses TRBV28 and TRBJ1-3; no firm D call. V gave up 2 bases and J gave up 0 bases, with 11 bases separating them. Germline lookup yields CDR1 MDHEN and CDR2 SYDVKM. The CDR3 extends over 16 amino acids. DNA of the CDR3: TGTGCCAGCAGTTTACCCCTGTTCAGCTCTGGAAACACCATATATTTT. Translating it yields CASSLPLFSSGNTIYF.

The V call is TRBV6-5, the J call TRBJ2-1, with a possible D match to TRBD2 (5 bases). Trimming took 0 bases from V and 7 from J, leaving 7 bases between them. The length of the CDR3 is 13 residues. Germline assignment: CDR1 MNHEY and CDR2 SVGAGI. CDR3: CASSYSRANEQFF. The DNA of the CDR3 is TGTGCCAGCAGTTACTCGAGGGCAAATGAGCAGTTCTTC.

This CDR3 reads CASSLRRDRGRNQPQHF. CDR3 DNA sequence: TGTGCCAGCAGTTTAAGGAGAGACAGGGGGCGCAATCAGCCCCAGCATTTT. This chain uses TRBV28 with TRBJ1-5, with 10 bases matching TRBD1. The germline V gene encodes CDR1 MDHEN and CDR2 SYDVKM. The CDR3 is 17 amino acids. V was clipped by 2 bases and J by 2 bases; unmatched bases: 6. Full variable domain (remainder filled in from reference TRBV28 and TRBJ1-5): DVKVTQSSRYLVKRTGEKVFLECVQDMDHENMFWYRQDPGLGLRLIYFSYDVKMKEKGDIPEGYSVSREKKERFSLILESASTNQTSMYLCASSLRRDRGRNQPQHFGDGTRLSIL.

The chain employs TRBV10-3 and TRBJ2-7; weak D call: TRBD1 (6 bases). Germline-derived CDR1 and CDR2 are ENHRY and SYGVKD. The length of the CDR3 is 14 residues. The V end was cut by 2 bases, the J end by 5 bases, with 13 bases between. In nucleotides, the CDR3 is TGTGCCATCAGTGAGGGACAGACCTTCAACGAGCAGTACTTC. It translates to CAISEGQTFNEQYF.

The genes are TRBV16 and TRBJ2-3; 8 bases agree with TRBD1. In germline, CDR1 is KGHSY, CDR2 FQNENV. This CDR3 comprises 13 residues. The J segment lost 4 bases and the V segment lost 10 bases, leaving 7 bases of the junction unmatched. As DNA, the CDR3 is TGTGCCACCACGACAGGGGAATCAGATACGCAGTATTTT. It specifies CATTTGESDTQYF.

Turning to this clone: The same CDR3 also results from other DNA sequences found in this sample. This chain joins TRBV4-2 and TRBJ2-7, with 11 bases lining up with TRBD2. Germline assignment: CDR1 LGHNA and CDR2 YNFKEQ. This CDR3 contains 15 residues. The junction had 2 bases not matched to a gene; V was cut back by 0 bases and J by 4 bases. CDR3 loop: CASSQDRTSGYEQYF. Here the CDR3 DNA reads TGTGCCAGCAGCCAAGACAGGACTAGCGGGTACGAGCAGTACTTC.

The gene calls are TRBV7-7 and TRBJ2-3, with TRBD2 as a possible D gene (6 bases). The length of the CDR3 is 16 residues. Germline values: CDR1 SSHAT, CDR2 FNYEAQ (reference sequence). Here the CDR3 reads CASGLPSTPSTDTQYF. As DNA, the CDR3 is TGTGCTAGCGGCCTCCCAAGTACTCCAAGCACAGATACGCAGTATTTT.

The chain joins TRBV27 to TRBJ1-1; the D is unclear. Trimming stripped 5 bases from V and 5 bases from J, with 15 bases between. The CDR3 runs 14 residues. CDR1 and CDR2 from the germline V gene are MNHEY and SMNVEV (reference sequence). The CDR3 bases are TGTGCCAGCAGTCCCCTCGAAGTACGGACTGAAGCTTTCTTT. Protein: CASSPLEVRTEAFF.

CDR3: CASAPGRSSGNTIYF. The CDR3 region has the DNA TGTGCCAGTGCCCCTGGACGGAGCTCTGGAAACACCATATATTTT. V and J are TRBV6-1 and TRBJ1-3; D uncertain. Deletions cut 9 bases from V and 0 bases from J, with 15 bases between. This CDR3 has 15 residues. Germline V lookup: CDR1 MNHNS, CDR2 SASEGT.

The J gene is TRBJ1-2, the V gene TRBV4-1; no firm D call. The V gene's germline CDR1 is MGHRA and CDR2 YSYEKL. Trimming removed 1 base at V and 4 bases at J, with 10 bases between. This CDR3 has 14 residues. The CDR3 loop reads CASSQVRTTYGYTF. DNA of the CDR3: TGCGCCAGCAGCCAAGTCCGCACTACCTATGGCTACACCTTC.

This chain joins TRBV11-3 and TRBJ2-7, with a weak D call TRBD2 (7 bases). CDR1 and CDR2 from the germline V gene are SGHNT and YENEEA. The CDR3 is made up of 15 amino acids. The V and J ends lost 0 bases and 1 base respectively, with 10 bases between them. The CDR3 DNA is TGTGCCAGCAGCTTAGAAGGGGGGGGATCCTACGAGCAGTACTTC. It specifies CASSLEGGGSYEQYF.

The CDR3 sequence: CASSPITYGYTF. The DNA of the CDR3 is TGTGCCAGCAGTCCGATCACCTATGGCTACACCTTC. The J gene is TRBJ1-2, the V gene TRBV9; D gene ambiguous. The germline gives CDR1 SGDLS, CDR2 YYNGEE. This CDR3 has 12 amino acids. The ends were cut back, 5 bases at V and 4 bases at J, with 9 bases in the middle.

V gene TRBV9 combines with J gene TRBJ2-1, with D possibly matching TRBD2 (6 bases). The germline CDR1 and CDR2 sequences are SGDLS and YYNGEE. The CDR3 covers 14 residues. V was cut by 2 bases and J by 4 bases, with 10 bases left in between. The CDR3: CASSVSGLYNEQFF. CDR3 DNA sequence: TGTGCCAGCAGCGTTAGCGGACTATACAATGAGCAGTTCTTC.

The CDR3: CASSSLATDTQYF. CDR3 bases: TGTGCCAGTAGTAGCCTAGCGACAGATACGCAGTATTTT. The chain carries TRBV19 and TRBJ2-3; D possibly corresponds to TRBD2 (6 bases). Germline CDR1 reads LNHDA; CDR2 reads SQIVND (reference sequence). V shed 4 bases and J shed 3 bases, with 8 bases lying between them. The CDR3 runs 13 residues. The whole variable domain, remainder taken from reference TRBV19 and TRBJ2-3, is DGGITQSPKYLFRKEGQNVTLSCEQNLNHDAMYWYRQDPGQGLRLIYYSQIVNDFQKGDIAEGYSVSREKKESFPLTVTSAQKNPTAFYLCASSSLATDTQYFGPGTRLTVL.

The CDR3 loop reads CASSYGLAGVNIQYF. The CDR3 region has the DNA TGCGCCAGCAGCTACGGACTAGCGGGAGTAAACATTCAGTACTTC. The J gene is TRBJ2-4, the V gene TRBV5-1; 13 bases are shared with TRBD2. Germline assignment: CDR1 SGHRS and CDR2 YFSETQ. The V segment lost 3 bases and the J segment 6 bases; nucleotides outside the gene matches: 3. The CDR3 is 15 residues long.